This TCR beta chain was observed in a study of Graves' ophthalmopathy and Graves' hyperthyroidism (dated by TCRdb to about 2018). Regarding the complete study: Peripheral blood was collected at initial diagnosis, before any treatment. Following sampling, methimazole starting at 30 mg daily was administered to hyperthyroidism patients, and high-dose intravenous methylprednisolone was administered to ophthalmopathy patients. The 100 or so discovery patients were divided at random into training and test sets in a 7:3 ratio. In total, approximately 130 blood samples were TCR-sequenced: 40 to 45 ophthalmopathy, approximately 80 hyperthyroidism and some 17 hyperthyroidism-to-ophthalmopathy patients. A discovery set of 100 patients (approximately 45 ophthalmopathy, around 57 stable hyperthyroidism) was enrolled to explore V-J signatures distinguishing ophthalmopathy from hyperthyroidism. An independent validation cohort was composed of 18 hyperthyroidism patients and around 16 patients who later progressed from hyperthyroidism to ophthalmopathy. In roughly 6 hyperthyroidism patients, T-cell repertoires of thyroid tissue and blood were compared. To tell Graves' ophthalmopathy apart from Graves' hyperthyroidism, and to predict which patients would progress to ophthalmopathy, the study relied on TCR beta repertoire signatures.

General conclusions and limits of the study: Most expanded thyroid clonotypes with a frequency above 0.001 also appeared in blood, which suggests that blood repertoires may reflect the immune response in the thyroid. Sample size was not statistically predetermined, and group allocation was not concealed from the investigators. In cross-validation, the 13-signature model distinguished ophthalmopathy from stable hyperthyroidism with just over 85% sensitivity and 81.08% specificity, while in the test set the corresponding values were roughly 80% and 75%. In validation, the model predicted ophthalmopathy progression with 55% to 71% sensitivity and roughly 72% specificity; eleven to twelve predicted patients were CT-confirmed with GO in a median of about 7.1 months.

This clonotype was counted at least ten times. No antigen is known for it. No base-level quality is on record; no much larger clone is a single base apart. Trimming takes 0 bases from V and 2 bases from J, and the germline ends sit 11 bases apart. Taken from the germline V gene, the CDR1 and CDR2 loops are LGHNA and YNFKEQ. From its cysteine to its phenylalanine, the CDR3 spans 15 amino acids. The read is trimmed to its CDR3 DNA, 45 bases read in frame from base 1. For repertoire sequencing, TCR beta CDR3 regions were amplified from RNA transcripts. HTBI primers and the Qiagen OneStep RT-PCR kit were used in a first-round RT-PCR, which was followed by a second-round multiplex PCR, size selection and purification. Sequencing of the libraries was carried out on an Illumina HiSeq2000 in paired-end mode with 100 bp reads. The paper's data handling went like this. SOAPnuke was used to process the reads, removing any read that contained adapters or uncalled bases, had a mean Phred below 15, or lacked an exact match to the constant primer or identifier. High-quality paired reads were merged with COPE v1.2.5. Each unique nucleotide sequence was defined as a clonotype, and clonotypes were aligned to IMGT TRB V, D and J references with MiTCR v1.1. The analysis was limited to V-J combinations with a frequency above 0.0001, which together covered 99.2% of the repertoires. For each V-J combination, a TCR clonal expansion and chaos score was defined as F50 clonal expansion divided by the chaos observed in the TCRdist matrix. Welch's t-statistics and random forest were used to reduce the features to 10 to 15 V-J combinations, which were then used as input to a naive Bayes classifier. The similarity between thyroid and blood repertoires was quantified using the Morisita-Horn index. The public reads were reprocessed in TCRdb via fastp at Q25 and MiXCR, keeping in-frame beta chains. Rows are combined by CDR3 protein, so each entry shows the most common genes and DNA. The V and J calls follow TCRdb's processing rather than the paper's. Counted in this sample were a few hundred thousand distinct CDR3 sequences; around 21% of them appeared once. The top ten clones comprise roughly 3.2% of the sample.

Hyperthyroidism was defined as stable when no progression to ophthalmopathy occurred within 18 months of follow-up. Hyperthyroidism patients were newly diagnosed, were aged 18 to 65 years, and had a disease duration under 2 months. Patients were excluded if they had other autoimmune diseases, uncontrolled infections, pregnancy or lactation. Clinical symptoms, serum thyroxine, TRAb, thyroid ultrasound and orbital computed tomography were used for diagnosis. Ficoll-Paque density gradient centrifugation was used to isolate PBMCs from about 10 ml of fresh peripheral blood. Total RNA was extracted using Trizol reagent, and RNA quality was checked on an Agilent 2100 Bioanalyzer.

The clonotype originates from a woman between 18 and 29 years old with stable Graves' hyperthyroidism. Donor details come from another sample of the same person, matched by shared clones. Sequencing was performed on peripheral blood. The chain employs TRBV4-2 and TRBJ2-7, with the D gene not clear enough to name. CDR3 sequence: CASSQDSRHPYEQYF. The nucleotide sequence reads as follows: TGTGCCAGCAGCCAAGATTCGCGGCACCCCTACGAGCAGTACTTC.